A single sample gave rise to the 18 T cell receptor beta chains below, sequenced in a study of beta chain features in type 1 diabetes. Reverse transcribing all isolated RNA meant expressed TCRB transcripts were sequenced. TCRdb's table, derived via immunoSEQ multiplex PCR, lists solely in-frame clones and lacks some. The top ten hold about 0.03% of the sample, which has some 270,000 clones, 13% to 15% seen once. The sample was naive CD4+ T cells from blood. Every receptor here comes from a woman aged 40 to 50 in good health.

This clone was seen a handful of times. CDR3 sequence (DNA): TGTGCCAGCTCACAACTGGGGCCGGATTCACCCCTCCACTTT. It encodes CASSQLGPDSPLHF. This sequence joins TRBV18 and TRBJ1-6; perhaps TRBD1 as D (5 bases). Between the trimmed V and J ends, which lost 4 bases and 8 bases, there was a span of 12 bases. Germline-derived CDR1 and CDR2 are KGHSH and LQKENI. The CDR3 has 14 amino acids.

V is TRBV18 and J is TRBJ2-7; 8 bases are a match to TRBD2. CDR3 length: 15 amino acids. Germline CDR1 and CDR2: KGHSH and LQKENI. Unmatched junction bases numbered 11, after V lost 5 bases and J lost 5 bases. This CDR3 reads CASSNGGASPHEQYF. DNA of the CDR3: TGTGCCAGCTCAAACGGGGGGGCCTCCCCCCACGAGCAGTACTTC.

CDR3 protein: CASSLVREETQYF. As DNA, the CDR3 is TGCGCCAGCAGCTTGGTGAGGGAAGAGACCCAGTACTTC. The rearrangement uses TRBV5-1 and TRBJ2-5, with D tentatively TRBD2 (5 bases). Trimming removed 0 bases from V and 3 bases from J, with 6 bases in between. CDR1 and CDR2 (germline): SGHRS, YFSETQ. The CDR3 has 13 amino acids.

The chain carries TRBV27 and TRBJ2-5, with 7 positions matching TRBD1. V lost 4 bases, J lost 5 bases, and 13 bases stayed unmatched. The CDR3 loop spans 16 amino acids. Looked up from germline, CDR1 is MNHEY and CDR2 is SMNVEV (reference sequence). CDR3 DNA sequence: TGTGCCAGCAGTTCACCCCGGACAGGCCTTTGGGAGACCCAGTACTTC. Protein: CASSSPRTGLWETQYF.

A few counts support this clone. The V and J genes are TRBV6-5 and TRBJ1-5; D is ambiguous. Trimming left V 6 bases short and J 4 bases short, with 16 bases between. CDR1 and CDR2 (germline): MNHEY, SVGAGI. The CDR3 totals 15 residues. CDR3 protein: CASSHDPARNQPQHF. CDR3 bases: TGTGCCAGCAGCCACGACCCGGCGAGGAATCAGCCCCAGCATTTT.

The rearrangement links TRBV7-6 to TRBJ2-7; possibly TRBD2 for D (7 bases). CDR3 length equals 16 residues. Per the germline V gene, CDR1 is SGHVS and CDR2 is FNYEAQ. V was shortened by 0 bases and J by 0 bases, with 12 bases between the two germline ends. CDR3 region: CASSLALRGGSYEQYF. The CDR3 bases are TGTGCCAGCAGCTTAGCTCTAAGGGGGGGCTCCTACGAGCAGTACTTC.

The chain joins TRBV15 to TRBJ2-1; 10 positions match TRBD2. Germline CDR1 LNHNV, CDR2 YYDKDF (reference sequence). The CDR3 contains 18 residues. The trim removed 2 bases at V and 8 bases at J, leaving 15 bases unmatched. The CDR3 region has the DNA TGTGCCACCAGCAGACCCAAGGTGATGAGCGGGGGGGCCCATGAGCAGTTCTTC. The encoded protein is CATSRPKVMSGGAHEQFF.

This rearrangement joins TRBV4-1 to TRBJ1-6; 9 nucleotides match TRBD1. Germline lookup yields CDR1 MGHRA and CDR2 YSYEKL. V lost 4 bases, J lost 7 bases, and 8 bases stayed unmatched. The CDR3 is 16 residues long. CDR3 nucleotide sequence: TGCGCCAGCAGCCTCGATTGGGACAGGGCGAATTCACCCCTCCACTTT. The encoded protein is CASSLDWDRANSPLHF.

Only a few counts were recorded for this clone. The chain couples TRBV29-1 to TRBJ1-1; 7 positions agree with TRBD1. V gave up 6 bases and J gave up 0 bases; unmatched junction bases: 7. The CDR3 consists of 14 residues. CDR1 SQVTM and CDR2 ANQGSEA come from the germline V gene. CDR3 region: CSVKGAAMNTEAFF. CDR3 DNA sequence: TGCAGCGTGAAGGGGGCGGCCATGAACACTGAAGCTTTCTTT.

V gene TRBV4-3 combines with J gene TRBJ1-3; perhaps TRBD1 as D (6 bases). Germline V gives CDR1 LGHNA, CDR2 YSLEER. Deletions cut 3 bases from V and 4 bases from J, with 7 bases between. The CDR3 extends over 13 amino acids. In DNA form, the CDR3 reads TGCGCCAGCAGCCAGAGGGGGGGAAACACCATATATTTT. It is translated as CASSQRGGNTIYF.

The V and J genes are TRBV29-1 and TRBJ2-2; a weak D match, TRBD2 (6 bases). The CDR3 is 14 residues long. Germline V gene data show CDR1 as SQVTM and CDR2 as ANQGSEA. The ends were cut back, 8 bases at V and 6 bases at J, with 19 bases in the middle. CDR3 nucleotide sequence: TGCAGCACTCCAGGGACTTCTCTTTCCGGGGAGCTGTTTTTT. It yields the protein CSTPGTSLSGELFF.

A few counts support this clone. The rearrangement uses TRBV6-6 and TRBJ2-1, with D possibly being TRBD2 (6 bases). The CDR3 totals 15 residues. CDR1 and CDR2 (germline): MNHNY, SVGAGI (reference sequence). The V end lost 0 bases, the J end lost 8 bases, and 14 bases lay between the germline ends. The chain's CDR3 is CASSYSTSSGHEQFF. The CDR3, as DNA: TGTGCCAGCAGTTACTCGACTTCCAGCGGGCATGAGCAGTTCTTC.

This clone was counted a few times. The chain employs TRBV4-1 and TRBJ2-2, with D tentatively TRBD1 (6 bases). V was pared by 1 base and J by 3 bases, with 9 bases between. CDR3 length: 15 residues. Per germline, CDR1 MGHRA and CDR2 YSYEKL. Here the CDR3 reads CASSQAAGDTGELFF. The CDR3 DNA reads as TGCGCCAGCAGCCAAGCGGCAGGGGACACCGGGGAGCTGTTTTTT.

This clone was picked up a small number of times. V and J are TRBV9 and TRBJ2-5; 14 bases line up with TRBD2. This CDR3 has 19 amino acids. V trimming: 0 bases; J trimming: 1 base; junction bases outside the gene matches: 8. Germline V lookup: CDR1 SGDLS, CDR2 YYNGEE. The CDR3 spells CASSVGTSGGPDSQETQYF. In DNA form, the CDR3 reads TGTGCCAGCAGCGTAGGGACTAGCGGGGGGCCCGACTCCCAAGAGACCCAGTACTTC.

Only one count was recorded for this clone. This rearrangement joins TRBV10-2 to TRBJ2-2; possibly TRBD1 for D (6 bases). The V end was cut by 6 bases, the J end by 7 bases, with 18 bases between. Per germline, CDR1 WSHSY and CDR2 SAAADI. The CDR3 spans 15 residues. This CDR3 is CASRQSWGRGGELFF. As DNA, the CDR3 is TGCGCCAGCAGACAATCATGGGGGCGCGGCGGGGAGCTGTTTTTT.

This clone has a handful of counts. The CDR3 coding sequence is TGTGCCTGGAGAGGAGGACTGTTAAACTATGGCTACACCTTC. Its translation: CAWRGGLLNYGYTF. The chain has TRBV30 and TRBJ1-2; D unclear. Germline-derived CDR1 and CDR2 are GTSNPN and SVGIG (reference sequence). The CDR3 runs to 14 residues. Trimming stripped 3 bases from V and 2 bases from J, with 13 bases between.

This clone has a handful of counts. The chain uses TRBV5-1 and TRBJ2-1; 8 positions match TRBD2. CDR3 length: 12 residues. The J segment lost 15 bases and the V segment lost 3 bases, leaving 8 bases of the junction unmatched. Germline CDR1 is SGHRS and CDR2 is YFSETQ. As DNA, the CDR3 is TGCGCCAGCAGCTCCAGCGGGGGCACCGGGTTCTTC. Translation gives CASSSSGGTGFF.

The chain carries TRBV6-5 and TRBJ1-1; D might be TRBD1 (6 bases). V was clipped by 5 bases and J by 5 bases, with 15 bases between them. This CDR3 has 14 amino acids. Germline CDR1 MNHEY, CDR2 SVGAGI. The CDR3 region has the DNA TGTGCCAGCAGTCCATCCACCAGGGGAACTGAAGCTTTCTTT. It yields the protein CASSPSTRGTEAFF.